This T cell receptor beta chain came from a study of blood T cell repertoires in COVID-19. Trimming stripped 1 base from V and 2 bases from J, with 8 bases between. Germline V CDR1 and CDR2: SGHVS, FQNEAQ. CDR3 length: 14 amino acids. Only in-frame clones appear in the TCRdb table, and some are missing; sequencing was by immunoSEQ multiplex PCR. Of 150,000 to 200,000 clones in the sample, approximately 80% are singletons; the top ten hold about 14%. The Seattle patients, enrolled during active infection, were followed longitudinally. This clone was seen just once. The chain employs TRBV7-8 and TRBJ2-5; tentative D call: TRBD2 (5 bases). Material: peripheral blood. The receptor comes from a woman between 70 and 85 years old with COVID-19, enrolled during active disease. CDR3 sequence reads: CASSLDGIQETQYF. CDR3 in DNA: TGTGCCAGCAGCTTAGACGGGATTCAAGAGACCCAGTACTTC.